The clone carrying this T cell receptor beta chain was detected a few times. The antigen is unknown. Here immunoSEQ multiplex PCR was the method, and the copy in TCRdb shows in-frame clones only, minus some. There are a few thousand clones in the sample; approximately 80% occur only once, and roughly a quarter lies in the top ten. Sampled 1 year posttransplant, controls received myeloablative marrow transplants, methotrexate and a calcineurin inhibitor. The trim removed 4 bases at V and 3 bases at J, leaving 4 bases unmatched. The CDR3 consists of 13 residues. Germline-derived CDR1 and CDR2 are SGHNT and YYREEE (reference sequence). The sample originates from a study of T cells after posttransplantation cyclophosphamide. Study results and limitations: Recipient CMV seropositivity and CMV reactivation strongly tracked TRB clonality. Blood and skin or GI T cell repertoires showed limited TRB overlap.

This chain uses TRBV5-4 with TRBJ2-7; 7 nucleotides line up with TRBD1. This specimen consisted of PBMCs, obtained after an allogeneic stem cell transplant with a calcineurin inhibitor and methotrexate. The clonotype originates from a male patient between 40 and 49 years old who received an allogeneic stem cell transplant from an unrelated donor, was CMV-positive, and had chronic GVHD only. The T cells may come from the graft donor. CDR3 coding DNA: TGTGCCAGCAGCGGGCAGGGGGTCTACGAGCAGTACTTC. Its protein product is CASSGQGVYEQYF.